The clone carrying this T cell receptor beta chain showed up just a few times. Its antigen remains unknown. This sample stems from a study of beta chain features in type 1 diabetes. Study-level results: The similarity of naive, central memory and Treg TCRB repertoires appeared greater among patients than among healthy donors. A cDNA-based sequencing approach could over-represent cells with high TCR expression.

The whole isolated RNA underwent reverse transcription, so sequencing captured expressed TCRB transcripts. The assay was immunoSEQ multiplex PCR, and TCRdb's table has in-frame clones only and misses some. There are 350,000 or so clones in the sample; around 19% occur only once, and about 0.045% lies in the top ten. Germline V gene sequence: CDR1 SEHNR, CDR2 FQNEAQ (reference sequence). The CDR3 sequence is 16 residues long. The J segment lost 6 bases and the V segment lost 3 bases, leaving 10 bases of the junction unmatched. The receptor comes from a woman aged 18-29 years in good health. The specimen was naive CD4+ T cells from blood. The V call is TRBV7-9, the J call TRBJ2-3; 9 nucleotides line up with TRBD2. CDR3 sequence reads: CASSFLAGSDRDTQYF. CDR3 in DNA: TGTGCCAGCAGCTTCCTAGCGGGGTCAGACCGCGATACGCAGTATTTT. Drawing the rest from reference TRBV7-9 and TRBJ2-3, the complete variable domain is DTGVSQNPRHKITKRGQNVTFRCDPISEHNRLYWYRQTLGQGPEFLTYFQNEAQLEKSRLLSDRFSAERPKGSFSTLEIQRTEQGDSAMYLCASSFLAGSDRDTQYFGPGTRLTVL.